One sample yielded the 27 T cell receptor beta chains listed below, sequenced in a study of blood T cell repertoires in COVID-19. Sequenced by immunoSEQ multiplex PCR; TCRdb stores in-frame clones only, minus some. Among 99,000 or so clones listed, more than 75% were seen once. The specimen was peripheral blood. The receptor source for this set is a man aged 55 to 70 with acute or convalescent COVID-19.

The V and J genes are TRBV30 and TRBJ1-2; weak D call: TRBD1 (5 bases). V shed 1 base and J shed 4 bases, with 16 bases lying between them. The CDR3 is made up of 15 amino acids. Germline CDR1 and CDR2: GTSNPN and SVGIG (reference sequence). In DNA form, the CDR3 reads TGTGCCTGGAGTGCCACCGGGACTGCTTCCTATGGCTACACCTTC. Residues: CAWSATGTASYGYTF.

Only a few counts were recorded for this clone. The genes are TRBV6-6 and TRBJ1-1, with D perhaps TRBD1 (5 bases). CDR1 and CDR2 (germline): MNHNY, SVGAGI (reference sequence). V lost 0 bases, J lost 6 bases, and 8 bases lay in between. There are 13 residues in the CDR3. The DNA of the CDR3 is TGTGCCAGCAGTTACTCCCAAGGGGCTGAAGCTTTCTTT. This sequence encodes CASSYSQGAEAFF.

The rearrangement links TRBV7-9 to TRBJ2-4; 10 bases map to TRBD2. CDR3 length equals 16 residues. V lost 5 bases to trimming and J lost 7 bases; unmatched junction nucleotides: 11. The V gene's germline CDR1 is SEHNR and CDR2 FQNEAQ (reference sequence). CDR3 bases: TGTGCCAGCAGCCGTATCCTAGCGGGAGTAGCCAACATTCAGTACTTC. Translating gives CASSRILAGVANIQYF.

J is TRBJ1-1 and V is TRBV11-3; D call uncertain. Trimming removed 2 bases at V and 2 bases at J, with 3 bases between. The CDR3 length is 12 residues. In germline, CDR1 is SGHNT, CDR2 YENEEA. The CDR3: CASSLTNTEAFF. The DNA for the CDR3 is TGTGCCAGCAGCTTAACAAACACTGAAGCTTTCTTT.

About this clone itself: Sequence at one end of the junction differs from germline and may be a read error. The CDR3 spells CAWRPWTSGSIDTQYF. The CDR3 DNA follows: TGTGCCTGGAGACCTTGGACTAGCGGGAGCATAGATACGCAGTATTTT. The rearrangement links TRBV30 to TRBJ2-3; 13 nucleotides match TRBD2. The germline CDR1 and CDR2 sequences are GTSNPN and SVGIG (reference sequence). CDR3 length: 16 residues.

The gene calls are TRBV12-3 or TRBV12-4 and TRBJ1-5; TRBD1 aligns across 12 bases. V lost 5 bases to trimming and J lost 7 bases; unmatched junction nucleotides: 0. This CDR3 spans 13 amino acids. CDR3 amino acids: CASSGTGGQPQHF. DNA for the CDR3: TGTGCCAGCAGTGGGACAGGGGGCCAGCCCCAGCATTTT.

Worth noting for this clone: Additional DNA sequences in this sample encode the identical CDR3. The V and J genes are TRBV3-1 (or the pseudogene TRBV3-2) and TRBJ2-7; weak D call: TRBD1 (6 bases). V gave up 3 bases and J gave up 5 bases, with 11 bases separating them. The CDR3 sequence is 13 residues long. Germline CDR1 and CDR2: LGHDT and YNNKEL (reference sequence). For the CDR3, the DNA is TGTGCCAGCAGCCAGGGATACAGGGACGAGCAGTACTTC. This encodes CASSQGYRDEQYF.

The chain has TRBV3-1 (or the pseudogene TRBV3-2) and TRBJ2-7; 7 nucleotides agree with TRBD2. The germline V gene has CDR1 LGHDT and CDR2 YNNKEL (reference sequence). CDR3 length: 17 residues. The junction had 13 bases not matched to a gene; V was cut back by 1 base and J by 4 bases. The CDR3 sequence is CASSQVVGREHMYEQYF. As DNA, the CDR3 is TGTGCCAGCAGCCAAGTAGTTGGGCGGGAGCATATGTACGAGCAGTACTTC.

This clone appeared a single time. The V call is TRBV19, the J call TRBJ1-4, with 8 bases matching TRBD1. CDR1 LNHDA and CDR2 SQIVND come from the germline V gene (reference sequence). The CDR3 loop spans 13 amino acids. V lost 9 bases, J lost 6 bases, and 6 bases stayed unmatched. DNA of the CDR3: TGTGCCAGCGGGACAGGACAAGATGAAAAACTGTTTTTT. This encodes CASGTGQDEKLFF.

This clone has a single count. The rearrangement joins TRBV15 to TRBJ1-1, with D possibly TRBD1 on 6 matching bases. The V end lost 5 bases, the J end lost 0 bases, and 13 bases lay between the germline ends. In germline, CDR1 is LNHNV, CDR2 YYDKDF (reference sequence). This CDR3 region has 15 residues. CDR3 sequence reads: CATSVDRPMNTEAFF. The CDR3 coding sequence is TGTGCCACCAGCGTAGACAGGCCAATGAACACTGAAGCTTTCTTT.

The chain carries TRBV3-1 (or the pseudogene TRBV3-2) and TRBJ2-3; D is unclear. Looked up from germline, CDR1 is LGHDT and CDR2 is YNNKEL (reference sequence). The CDR3 loop spans 12 amino acids. Trimming removed 1 base at V and 7 bases at J, with 6 bases between. The CDR3 DNA follows: TGTGCCAGCAGCCAAGCAACTAATACGCAGTATTTT. This encodes CASSQATNTQYF.

The chain has TRBV19 and TRBJ1-5; D is uncertain. V shed 2 bases and J shed 4 bases, with 9 bases lying between them. CDR1 LNHDA and CDR2 SQIVND come from the germline V gene (reference sequence). The CDR3 is 14 residues long. The CDR3 region is CASSIHWRNQPQHF. The CDR3 DNA follows: TGTGCCAGTAGTATACATTGGAGAAATCAGCCCCAGCATTTT.

This clone showed up just once. This rearrangement joins TRBV27 to TRBJ2-1, with TRBD2 matching 8 bases. Unmatched junction bases numbered 1, after V lost 1 base and J lost 5 bases. This CDR3 contains 14 residues. CDR1 MNHEY and CDR2 SMNVEV come from the germline V gene (reference sequence). The CDR3 reads CASSLWREDNEQFF. CDR3 coding DNA: TGTGCCAGCAGTTTATGGCGGGAGGACAATGAGCAGTTCTTC.

This sequence joins TRBV5-6 and TRBJ1-2; 10 nucleotides line up with TRBD1. The J segment lost 1 base and the V segment lost 1 base, leaving 4 bases of the junction unmatched. Germline assignment: CDR1 SGHDT and CDR2 YYEEEE. The CDR3 length is 16 residues. CDR3 DNA: TGTGCCAGCAGCTTGACGGGACAGGGGAATAACTATGGCTACACCTTC. It codes for CASSLTGQGNNYGYTF.

This chain uses TRBV4-1 with TRBJ2-2; D might be TRBD1 (6 bases). With 4 bases removed from V and 0 bases from J, the gap between germline ends came to 9 bases. The CDR3 has 15 residues. Germline CDR1 reads MGHRA; CDR2 reads YSYEKL. The CDR3 spells CASSPRTANTGELFF. CDR3 coding DNA: TGCGCCAGCAGCCCCCGGACAGCGAACACCGGGGAGCTGTTTTTT.

The gene calls are TRBV5-1 and TRBJ2-5; a possible D gene is TRBD2 (6 bases). Per the germline V gene, CDR1 is SGHRS and CDR2 is YFSETQ. CDR3 length: 13 residues. The ends were cut back, 1 base at V and 5 bases at J, with 9 bases in the middle. CDR3 DNA sequence: TGCGCCAGCAGCTTGCGCGGAGGGGAGACCCAGTACTTC. Protein product: CASSLRGGETQYF.

The DNA of the CDR3 is TGCGCCAGCAGCTTGGACGTGGCGGGAGTCTACGAGCAGTACTTC. It specifies CASSLDVAGVYEQYF. This rearrangement joins TRBV5-1 to TRBJ2-7; 7 positions match TRBD2. With 0 bases clipped from V and 3 bases from J, the junction kept 6 bases outside the gene matches. The germline gives CDR1 SGHRS, CDR2 YFSETQ. This CDR3 has 15 residues. Together with reference TRBV5-1 and TRBJ2-7, the CDR3 gives the full variable domain: KAGVTQTPRYLIKTRGQQVTLSCSPISGHRSVSWYQQTPGQGLQFLFEYFSETQRNKGNFPGRFSGRQFSNSRSEMNVSTLELGDSALYLCASSLDVAGVYEQYFGPGTRLTVT.

In DNA form, the CDR3 reads TGTGCCAGTAGTAATCGGGAGTGGTACGGGGAGCTGTTTTTT. This translates into CASSNREWYGELFF. The gene calls are TRBV19 and TRBJ2-2, with D tentatively TRBD2 (6 bases). This CDR3 has 14 residues. In germline, CDR1 is LNHDA, CDR2 SQIVND (reference sequence). V was clipped by 4 bases and J by 7 bases, with 13 bases between them.

This clone appeared once. J is TRBJ1-6 and V is TRBV6-6; D is unresolved. The CDR3 is 16 amino acids. Germline V gene sequence: CDR1 MNHNY, CDR2 SVGAGI (reference sequence). Trimming removed 2 bases from V and 3 bases from J, with 11 bases in between. CDR3 sequence reads: CASSYGQSYYNSPLHF. DNA for the CDR3: TGTGCCAGCAGTTACGGGCAGTCGTACTATAATTCACCCCTCCACTTT.

V usage is TRBV6-2 or TRBV6-3 and J usage is TRBJ1-1; D might be TRBD1 (6 bases). CDR3 length: 15 residues. CDR1 and CDR2 (germline): MNHEY, SVGEGT. The V gene lost 4 bases and the J gene lost 4 bases, with 16 bases spanning the gap. The CDR3 DNA reads TGTGCCAGCAGTTCCCCCCACACAGGGATCACTGAAGCTTTCTTT. Its protein product is CASSSPHTGITEAFF.

This chain connects TRBV7-9 to TRBJ2-3; 9 positions agree with TRBD2. The CDR3 sequence is 14 residues long. With V trimmed by 1 base and J by 5 bases, 1 base remained unmatched. CDR1 and CDR2 from the germline V gene are SEHNR and FQNEAQ (reference sequence). The CDR3 is CASSLELAGDTQYF. In DNA, the CDR3 is TGTGCCAGCAGCTTAGAACTAGCGGGAGATACGCAGTATTTT.

The genes are TRBV6-6 and TRBJ1-6; D remains ambiguous. Germline CDR1 MNHNY, CDR2 SVGAGI (reference sequence). CDR3 length equals 13 residues. Trimming left V 7 bases short and J 3 bases short, with 7 bases between. DNA of the CDR3: TGTGCCAGCACTCAGGACTATAATTCACCCCTCCACTTT. Amino acid sequence: CASTQDYNSPLHF.

This chain connects TRBV18 to TRBJ2-1, with 9 bases aligning to TRBD1. The J segment lost 8 bases and the V segment lost 2 bases, leaving 13 bases of the junction unmatched. The germline gives CDR1 KGHSH, CDR2 LQKENI. The CDR3 sequence is 17 residues long. The CDR3 spells CASSPAWIVDRGDEQFF. The DNA of the CDR3 is TGTGCCAGCTCACCAGCGTGGATAGTGGACAGGGGCGATGAGCAGTTCTTC.

This chain uses TRBV5-1 with TRBJ1-2; tentatively, D is TRBD1 (6 bases). There are 14 residues in the CDR3. V was clipped by 2 bases and J by 8 bases, with 16 bases between them. In germline, CDR1 is SGHRS, CDR2 YFSETQ. CDR3 sequence: CASSFGRGAQGYTF. In DNA, the CDR3 is TGCGCCAGCAGCTTTGGACGGGGGGCACAGGGCTACACCTTC. Complete variable domain (other parts from reference TRBV5-1 and TRBJ1-2): KAGVTQTPRYLIKTRGQQVTLSCSPISGHRSVSWYQQTPGQGLQFLFEYFSETQRNKGNFPGRFSGRQFSNSRSEMNVSTLELGDSALYLCASSFGRGAQGYTFGSGTRLTVV.

The chain is built from TRBV11-3 and TRBJ1-1; 9 bases agree with TRBD1. The CDR3 spans 13 residues. The trim removed 4 bases at V and 11 bases at J, leaving 8 bases unmatched. From germline, CDR1 is SGHNT and CDR2 YENEEA. The CDR3 DNA reads as TGTGCCAGCAGCTCTCTTTGGACAGGGGACGCTTTCTTT. Translated, it gives CASSSLWTGDAFF.

The chain couples TRBV7-2 to TRBJ2-2; no firm D call. Germline CDR1 is SGHTA and CDR2 is FQGNSA. The V and J ends lost 3 bases and 7 bases respectively, with 9 bases between them. The CDR3 loop spans 13 amino acids. The DNA of the CDR3 is TGTGCCAGCAGCTTCCGCGGCGGCGGGGAGCTGTTTTTT. This sequence encodes CASSFRGGGELFF.

The chain couples TRBV5-1 to TRBJ1-2; the D is unclear. The CDR3 loop spans 14 amino acids. Germline loops: CDR1 SGHRS, CDR2 YFSETQ. Trimming removed 0 bases from V and 7 bases from J, with 13 bases in between. The CDR3 region is CASSLVAGYGGYTF. As DNA, the CDR3 is TGCGCCAGCAGCTTGGTGGCGGGGTACGGTGGCTACACCTTC.